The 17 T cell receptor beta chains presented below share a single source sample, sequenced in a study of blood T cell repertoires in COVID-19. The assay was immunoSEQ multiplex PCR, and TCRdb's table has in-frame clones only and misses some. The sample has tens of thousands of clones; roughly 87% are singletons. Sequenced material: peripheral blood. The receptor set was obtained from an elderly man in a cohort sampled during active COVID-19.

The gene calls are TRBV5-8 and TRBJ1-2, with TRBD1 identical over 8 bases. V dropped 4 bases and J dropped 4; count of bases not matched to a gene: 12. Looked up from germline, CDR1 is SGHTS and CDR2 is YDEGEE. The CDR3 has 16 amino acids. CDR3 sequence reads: CASSTPWTGSRYGYTF. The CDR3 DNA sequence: TGTGCCAGCAGCACTCCGTGGACAGGGTCTCGCTATGGCTACACCTTC.

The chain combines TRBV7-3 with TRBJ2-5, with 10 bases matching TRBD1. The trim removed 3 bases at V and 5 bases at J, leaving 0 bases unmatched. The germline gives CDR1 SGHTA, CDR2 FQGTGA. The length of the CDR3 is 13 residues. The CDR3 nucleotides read TGTGCCAGCAGCTTGGACAGGGGGGAGACCCAGTACTTC. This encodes CASSLDRGETQYF.

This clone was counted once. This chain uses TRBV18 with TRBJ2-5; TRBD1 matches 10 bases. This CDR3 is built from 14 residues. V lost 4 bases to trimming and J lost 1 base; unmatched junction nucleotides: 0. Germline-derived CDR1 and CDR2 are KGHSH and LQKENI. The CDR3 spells CASSRQGAQETQYF. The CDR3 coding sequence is TGTGCCAGCTCACGACAGGGGGCCCAAGAGACCCAGTACTTC.

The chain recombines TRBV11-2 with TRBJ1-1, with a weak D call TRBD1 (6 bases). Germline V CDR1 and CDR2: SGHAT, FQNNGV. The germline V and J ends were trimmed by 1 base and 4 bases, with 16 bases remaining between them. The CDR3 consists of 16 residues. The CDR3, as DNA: TGTGCCAGCAGCTTAGTAGCCAGGGGTTTGCGCACTGAAGCTTTCTTT. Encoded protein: CASSLVARGLRTEAFF.

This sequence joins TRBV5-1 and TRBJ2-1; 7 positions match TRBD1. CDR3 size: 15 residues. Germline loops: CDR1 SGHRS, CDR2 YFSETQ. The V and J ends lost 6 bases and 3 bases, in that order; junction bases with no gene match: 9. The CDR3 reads CASKIVAGGYNEQFF. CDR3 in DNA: TGCGCCAGCAAGATCGTGGCAGGGGGCTACAATGAGCAGTTCTTC.

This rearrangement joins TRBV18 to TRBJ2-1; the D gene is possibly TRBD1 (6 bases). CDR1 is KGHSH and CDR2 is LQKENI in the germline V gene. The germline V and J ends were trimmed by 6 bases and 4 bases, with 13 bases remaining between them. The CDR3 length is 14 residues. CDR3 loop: CASSPVGAYNEQFF. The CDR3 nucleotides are TGTGCCAGCTCTCCGGTGGGGGCGTACAATGAGCAGTTCTTC.

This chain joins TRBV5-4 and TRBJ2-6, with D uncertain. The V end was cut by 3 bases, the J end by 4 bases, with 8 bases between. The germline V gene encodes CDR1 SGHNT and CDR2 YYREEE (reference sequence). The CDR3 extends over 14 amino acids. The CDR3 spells CASSYFVGANVLTF. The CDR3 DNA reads TGTGCCAGCAGCTACTTCGTAGGGGCCAACGTCCTGACTTTC. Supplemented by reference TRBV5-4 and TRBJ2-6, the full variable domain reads ETGVTQSPTHLIKTRGQQVTLRCSSQSGHNTVSWYQQALGQGPQFIFQYYREEENGRGNFPPRFSGLQFPNYSSELNVNALELDDSALYLCASSYFVGANVLTFGAGSRLTVL.

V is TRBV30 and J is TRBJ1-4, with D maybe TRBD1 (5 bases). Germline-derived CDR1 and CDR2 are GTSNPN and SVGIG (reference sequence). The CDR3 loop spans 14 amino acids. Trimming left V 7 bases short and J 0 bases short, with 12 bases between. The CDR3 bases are TGTGCCTATGGAACGGGGGCAACTAATGAAAAACTGTTTTTT. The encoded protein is CAYGTGATNEKLFF.

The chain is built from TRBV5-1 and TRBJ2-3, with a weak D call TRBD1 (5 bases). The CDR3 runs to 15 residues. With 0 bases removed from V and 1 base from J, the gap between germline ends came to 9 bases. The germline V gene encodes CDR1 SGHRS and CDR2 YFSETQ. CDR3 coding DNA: TGCGCCAGCAGCTTGGGGCAGGGTGGCACAGATACGCAGTATTTT. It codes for CASSLGQGGTDTQYF.

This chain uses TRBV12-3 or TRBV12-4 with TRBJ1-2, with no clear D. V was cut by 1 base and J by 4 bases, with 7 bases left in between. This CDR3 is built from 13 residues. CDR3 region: CASSLEQIYGYTF. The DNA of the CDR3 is TGTGCCAGCAGTTTAGAACAGATCTATGGCTACACCTTC.

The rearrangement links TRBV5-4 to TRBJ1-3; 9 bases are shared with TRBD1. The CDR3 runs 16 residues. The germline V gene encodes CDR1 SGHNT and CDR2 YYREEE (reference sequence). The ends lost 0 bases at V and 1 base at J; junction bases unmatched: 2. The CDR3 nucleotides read TGTGCCAGCAGCTTGGACAGGGGGCTATCTGGAAACACCATATATTTT. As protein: CASSLDRGLSGNTIYF.

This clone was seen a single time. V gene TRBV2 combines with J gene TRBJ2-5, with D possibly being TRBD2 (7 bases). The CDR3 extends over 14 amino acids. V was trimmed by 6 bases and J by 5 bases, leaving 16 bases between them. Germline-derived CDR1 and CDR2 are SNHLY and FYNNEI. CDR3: CASRIGGARETQYF. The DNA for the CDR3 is TGTGCCAGCAGGATAGGGGGGGCCCGGGAGACCCAGTACTTC.

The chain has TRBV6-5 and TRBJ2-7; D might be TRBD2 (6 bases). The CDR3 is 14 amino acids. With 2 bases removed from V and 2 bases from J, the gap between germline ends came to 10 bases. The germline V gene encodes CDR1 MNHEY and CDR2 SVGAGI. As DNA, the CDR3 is TGTGCCAGCAGTTACCATGGGGGGACCTACGAGCAGTACTTC. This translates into CASSYHGGTYEQYF.

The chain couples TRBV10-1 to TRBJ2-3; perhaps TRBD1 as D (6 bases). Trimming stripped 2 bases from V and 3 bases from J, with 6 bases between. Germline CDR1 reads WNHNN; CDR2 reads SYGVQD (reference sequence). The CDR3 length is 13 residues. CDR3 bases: TGCGCCAGCAGTGAGGGACAGACAGATACGCAGTATTTT. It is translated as CASSEGQTDTQYF.

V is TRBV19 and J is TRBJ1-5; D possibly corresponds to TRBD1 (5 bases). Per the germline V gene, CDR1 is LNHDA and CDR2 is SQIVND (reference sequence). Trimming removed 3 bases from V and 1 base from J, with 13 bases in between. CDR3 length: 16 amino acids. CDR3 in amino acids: CASSISPGKSNQPQHF. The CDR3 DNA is TGTGCCAGTAGTATCTCCCCAGGGAAGAGCAATCAGCCCCAGCATTTT.

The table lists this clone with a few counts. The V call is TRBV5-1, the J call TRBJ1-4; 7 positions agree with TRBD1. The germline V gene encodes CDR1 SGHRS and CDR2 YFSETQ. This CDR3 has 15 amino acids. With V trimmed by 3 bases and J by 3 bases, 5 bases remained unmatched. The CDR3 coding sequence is TGCGCCAGCAGCTGGCAACAGGGGTCTAATGAAAAACTGTTTTTT. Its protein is CASSWQQGSNEKLFF.

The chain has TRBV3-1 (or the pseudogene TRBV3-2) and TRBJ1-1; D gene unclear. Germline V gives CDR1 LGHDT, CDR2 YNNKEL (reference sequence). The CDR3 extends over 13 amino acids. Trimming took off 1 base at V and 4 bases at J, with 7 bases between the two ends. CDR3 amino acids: CASSQGRITEAFF. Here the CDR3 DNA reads TGTGCCAGCAGCCAAGGCAGGATCACTGAAGCTTTCTTT.